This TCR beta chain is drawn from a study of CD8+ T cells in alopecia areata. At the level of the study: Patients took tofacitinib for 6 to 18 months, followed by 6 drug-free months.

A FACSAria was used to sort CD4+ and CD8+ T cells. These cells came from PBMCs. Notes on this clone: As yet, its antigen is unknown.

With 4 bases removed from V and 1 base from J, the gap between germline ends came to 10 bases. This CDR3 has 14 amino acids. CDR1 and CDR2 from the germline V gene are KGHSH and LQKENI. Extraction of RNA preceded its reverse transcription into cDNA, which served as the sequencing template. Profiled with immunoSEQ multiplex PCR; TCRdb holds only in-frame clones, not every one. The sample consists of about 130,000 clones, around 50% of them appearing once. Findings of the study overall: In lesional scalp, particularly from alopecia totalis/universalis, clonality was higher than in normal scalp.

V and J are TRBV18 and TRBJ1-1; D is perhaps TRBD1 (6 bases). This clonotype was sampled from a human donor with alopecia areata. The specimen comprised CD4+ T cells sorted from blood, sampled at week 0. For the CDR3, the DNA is TGTGCCAGCTCACTTGAACAGGGGAACACTGAAGCTTTCTTT. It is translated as CASSLEQGNTEAFF.